This TCR beta chain stems from a study of OX40 agonist ivuxolimab in advanced cancers. Across the study: Anti-PD-1, anti-PD-L1 or anti-CTLA-4 therapy given earlier was allowed, and about 38% had some.

About this clone: Its antigen is currently unknown.

Some clones are missing from TCRdb's copy, which holds only in-frame ones; the method was immunoSEQ multiplex PCR. The repertoire holds 65,000 to 85,000 clones, with 85% to 90% as singletons. Study-wide results and limits: The antigen specificity of the peripheral T cells (those that were expanded) was not determined.

The germline CDR1 and CDR2 sequences are SGHVS and FQNEAQ. V was trimmed by 2 bases and J by 0 bases, leaving 5 bases between them. The CDR3 is 15 amino acids. The sequencing used CD4+ or CD8+ T cells sorted from blood, collected in a trial of the OX40 agonist ivuxolimab. The chain couples TRBV7-8 to TRBJ1-6; perhaps TRBD1 as D (5 bases). The sequence came from an adult with an advanced solid tumor such as melanoma, head and neck, liver or kidney cancer. The CDR3 DNA sequence: TGTGCCAGCAGCTTACAGGGCTCCTATAATTCACCCCTCCACTTT. Translating gives CASSLQGSYNSPLHF. The full variable domain, with the rest looked up from reference TRBV7-8 and TRBJ1-6, is GAGVSQSPRYKVAKRGQDVALRCDPISGHVSLFWYQQALGQGPEFLTYFQNEAQLDKSGLPSDRFFAERPEGSVSTLKIQRTQQEDSAVYLCASSLQGSYNSPLHFGNGTRLTVT.